These 19 T cell receptor beta chains were all obtained from the same sample, sequenced in a study of identical twins. TCRdb independently ran MiXCR on the 5' RACE reads; one entry per CDR3 protein. Found here are under 1 million distinct CDR3 sequences, around an eighth of them singletons; the top ten hold about 1.5%. These records were also assigned to another study, of yellow fever vaccine responses in identical twins.

The sequencing sample was made of PBMCs. The origin of the receptors is a woman under 30 in good health.

V and J are TRBV29-1 and TRBJ1-1; D is possibly TRBD1 (6 bases). Trimming stripped 5 bases from V and 1 base from J, with 11 bases between. This CDR3 has 13 residues. Looked up from germline, CDR1 is SQVTM and CDR2 is ANQGSEA. The CDR3 protein is CSVRGKRNTEAFF. The DNA of the CDR3 is TGCAGCGTTAGGGGGAAAAGGAACACTGAAGCTTTCTTT. The full variable domain, with the rest looked up from reference TRBV29-1 and TRBJ1-1, is SAVISQKPSRDICQRGTSLTIQCQVDSQVTMMFWYRQQPGQSLTLIATANQGSEATYESGFVIDKFPISRPNLTFSTLTVSNMSPEDSSIYLCSVRGKRNTEAFFGQGTRLTVV.

The chain joins TRBV20-1 to TRBJ1-1, with TRBD1 as a possible D gene (5 bases). This CDR3 has 17 residues. Per the germline V gene, CDR1 is DFQATT and CDR2 is SNEGSKA (reference sequence). Trimming pared 0 bases from V and 4 bases from J, leaving 21 bases between. CDR3 DNA: TGCAGTGCTAGAGACGGTTCAGGGAGGGACCATACCACTGAAGCTTTCTTT. Translated: CSARDGSGRDHTTEAFF.

There are a few counts of this clonotype. Germline is not matched at one junction end, which may reflect a read error. For the CDR3, the DNA is TGTGCCAGCAGATTAGCGGGGACAAGCACAGATACGCAGTATTTT. Its protein is CASRLAGTSTDTQYF. V and J are TRBV7-9 and TRBJ2-3, with TRBD2 matching 8 bases. Germline V gene sequence: CDR1 SEHNR, CDR2 FQNEAQ (reference sequence). This CDR3 has 15 amino acids.

Turning to this clonotype: The junction differs from germline at one of its ends, possibly a read error. This chain uses TRBV28 with TRBJ1-1; the D is unclear. CDR1 is MDHEN, CDR2 SYDVKM, per germline. The CDR3 has 12 amino acids. The DNA for the CDR3 is TGTGCCAGCAGTTTAAGGTCCGCCGAAATTAGTTTT. Its translation: CASSLRSAEISF.

The gene calls are TRBV18 and TRBJ2-7; D is perhaps TRBD1 or TRBD2 (5 bases each). This CDR3 is 15 amino acids long. V was trimmed by 2 bases and J by 1 base, leaving 12 bases between them. Germline lookup yields CDR1 KGHSH and CDR2 LQKENI. CDR3 sequence reads: CASSPMGTQSYEQYF. In DNA, the CDR3 is TGTGCCAGCTCACCAATGGGGACCCAATCCTACGAGCAGTACTTC. Variable domain in full (rest from reference TRBV18 and TRBJ2-7): NAGVMQNPRHLVRRRGQEARLRCSPMKGHSHVYWYRQLPEEGLKFMVYLQKENIIDESGMPKERFSAEFPKEGPSILRIQQVVRGDSAAYFCASSPMGTQSYEQYFGPGTRLTVT.

This chain joins TRBV4-1 and TRBJ2-1; 10 bases line up with TRBD2. CDR3 length equals 14 residues. CDR1 and CDR2 (germline): MGHRA, YSYEKL. V trimming: 6 bases; J trimming: 7 bases; junction bases outside the gene matches: 6. The CDR3 reads CASRPAGGGNEQFF. The CDR3 DNA is TGCGCCAGCAGACCAGCGGGGGGGGGTAATGAGCAGTTCTTC.

V usage is TRBV15 and J usage is TRBJ2-7, with D perhaps assigned TRBD1 or TRBD2 (5 bases each). The CDR3 is 16 amino acids. Trimming pared 6 bases from V and 2 bases from J, leaving 20 bases between. CDR1 LNHNV and CDR2 YYDKDF come from the germline V gene (reference sequence). The CDR3 coding sequence is TGTGCCACCAGAGAACCGGGGAGCCAGGGCACCTACGAGCAGTACTTC. Its translation is CATREPGSQGTYEQYF.

This clonotype was picked up a small number of times. The rearrangement joins TRBV7-8 to TRBJ2-3; 9 nucleotides match TRBD1. V shed 5 bases, J shed 4 bases, and the junction held 19 bases outside the gene matches. Germline V gene data show CDR1 as SGHVS and CDR2 as FQNEAQ. The CDR3 spans 19 residues. The CDR3 sequence: CASSAPRGTGRFRADTQYF. In nucleotides, the CDR3 is TGTGCCAGCAGCGCACCACGGGGGACAGGGAGGTTCAGGGCAGATACGCAGTATTTT.

The chain has TRBV19 and TRBJ2-3, with D possibly called TRBD1 or TRBD2 (5 bases each). Deletions cut 10 bases from V and 2 bases from J, with 16 bases between. The CDR3 covers 14 residues. The V gene's germline CDR1 is LNHDA and CDR2 SQIVND (reference sequence). Here the CDR3 reads CATTPGTNTDTQYF. CDR3 DNA sequence: TGTGCCACCACCCCCGGGACCAACACAGATACGCAGTATTTT. Full variable domain (remainder filled in from reference TRBV19 and TRBJ2-3): DGGITQSPKYLFRKEGQNVTLSCEQNLNHDAMYWYRQDPGQGLRLIYYSQIVNDFQKGDIAEGYSVSREKKESFPLTVTSAQKNPTAFYLCATTPGTNTDTQYFGPGTRLTVL.

This clonotype was seen repeatedly, ten times or more. The CDR3 region has the DNA TGTGCCAGCAGCAAAGGAAGAGGGCCCGGGACTAGCGGGAAAAAAAACATTCAGTACTTC. Protein: CASSKGRGPGTSGKKNIQYF. The chain carries TRBV21-1 and TRBJ2-4; TRBD2, as called in the table, went unchecked against the DNA. TRBV21-1 is labeled a pseudogene. This CDR3 comprises 20 residues.

This rearrangement joins TRBV7-2 to TRBJ1-1; a weak D match, TRBD1 (6 bases). V was pared by 3 bases and J by 1 base, with 9 bases between. Germline loops: CDR1 SGHTA, CDR2 FQGNSA. This CDR3 spans 14 amino acids. CDR3 coding DNA: TGTGCCAGCAGCTTTGGGGGGCCGAACACTGAAGCTTTCTTT. Translation gives CASSFGGPNTEAFF.

The rearrangement uses TRBV2 and TRBJ2-2; 12 positions agree with TRBD2. In germline, CDR1 is SNHLY, CDR2 FYNNEI. The CDR3 length is 16 residues. V lost 2 bases and J lost 7; bases outside the gene matches: 5. CDR3 nucleotides: TGTGCCAGCAGTGAACCTAGCGGGGGGGCCGTCGGGGAGCTGTTTTTT. This sequence encodes CASSEPSGGAVGELFF.

Many counts were recorded for this clonotype. V gene TRBV6-6 combines with J gene TRBJ2-5; D may match TRBD1 or TRBD2 (5 bases each). CDR3 length: 12 amino acids. Looked up from germline, CDR1 is MNHNY and CDR2 is SVGAGI (reference sequence). The V and J ends lost 6 bases and 4 bases respectively, with 9 bases between them. The CDR3 DNA is TGTGCCAGCAGGGGGACCCGAGAGACCCAGTACTTC. Its translation: CASRGTRETQYF.

This clonotype was picked up a small number of times. V is TRBV25-1 and J is TRBJ2-1; 7 positions agree with TRBD2. The CDR3 is 15 amino acids. Germline CDR1 MGHDK, CDR2 SYGVNS. The V gene end was trimmed by 4 bases and the J gene end by 12 bases; junction bases not matched to a gene: 15. CDR3 sequence (DNA): TGTGCCAGCAGTGTTAGCGGGTCTCCCACGCGAGGGCAGTTCTTC. Translating it yields CASSVSGSPTRGQFF.

This chain connects TRBV12-3 or TRBV12-4 to TRBJ1-4; 7 bases are a match to TRBD1. The CDR3 consists of 15 residues. The V gene end was trimmed by 4 bases and the J gene end by 3 bases; junction bases not matched to a gene: 5. The CDR3 sequence: CASSYAGGSNEKLFF. The CDR3 DNA follows: TGTGCCAGCAGTTACGCAGGGGGATCTAATGAAAAACTGTTTTTT.

This clonotype was seen many times. This CDR3 reads CASRGRGYEQYV. The CDR3 DNA follows: TGTGCCAGCAGAGGCAGGGGTTACGAGCAGTACGTC. The chain carries TRBV27 and TRBJ2-7; D might be TRBD1 (6 bases). Trimming stripped 6 bases from V and 4 bases from J, with 10 bases between. The CDR3 contains 12 residues. CDR1 is MNHEY and CDR2 is SMNVEV in the germline V gene (reference sequence).

The V and J genes are TRBV5-1 and TRBJ2-5; the D gene is possibly TRBD2 (6 bases). The CDR3 has 14 residues. The ends were cut back, 4 bases at V and 5 bases at J, with 15 bases in the middle. Germline CDR1 SGHRS, CDR2 YFSETQ. As DNA, the CDR3 is TGCGCCAGCAGCCCAGGACGGGGGTTGGAGACCCAGTACTTC. Translation: CASSPGRGLETQYF.

This clonotype occurred a few times. The V and J genes are TRBV4-2 and TRBJ2-5; D remains ambiguous. The CDR3 totals 15 residues. Deletions cut 1 base from V and 3 bases from J, with 12 bases between. The germline CDR1 and CDR2 sequences are LGHNA and YNFKEQ. The CDR3 DNA reads TGTGCCAGCAGCCAAGGTCCCCAGAAGGAAGAGACCCAGTACTTC. It encodes CASSQGPQKEETQYF.

This chain joins TRBV18 and TRBJ2-7, with 9 bases identical to TRBD1. The CDR3 is 14 amino acids. Germline V CDR1 and CDR2: KGHSH, LQKENI. Unmatched junction bases numbered 4, after V lost 4 bases and J lost 3 bases. The CDR3 loop is CASSLGQGLYEQYV. The DNA for the CDR3 is TGTGCCAGCTCACTAGGACAGGGGCTCTACGAGCAGTACGTC.